This T cell receptor beta chain was documented in a study of blood T cell repertoires in COVID-19. Study in general: The samples span acute and convalescent COVID-19 from the United States, Italy and Spain.

Trimming at V came to 1 base and at J to 4 bases, leaving 6 bases not matched to a gene. In germline, CDR1 is SGHTA, CDR2 FQGNSA. The CDR3 is 15 amino acids. Original analysis: Scientists estimated how many nucleated cells there were by amplifying reference gene primers. Measured with immunoSEQ multiplex PCR; TCRdb has only the in-frame clones, and not every one. That table gives V, J and clone size, and the DNA gave D and trimming. The sample consists of some 140,000 clones, roughly 84% of them appearing once. Participants spanned ages roughly 18 to 90 years and resided in 20 to 30 US areas. Source material: PBMCs or T cells enriched from blood (not recorded which). The rearrangement uses TRBV7-2 and TRBJ2-7; 8 positions agree with TRBD2. This receptor was obtained from a man in his forties with acute COVID-19. The DNA for the CDR3 is TGTGCCAGCAGCTTAGGGTCGGGGGGGCCTTACGAGCAGTACTTC. This translates into CASSLGSGGPYEQYF.